This is a list of T cell receptor beta chains from one sample in a study of beta chain features in type 1 diabetes. The method was immunoSEQ multiplex PCR; TCRdb's version includes in-frame clones alone and lacks a portion of them. The sample shows 200,000 to 300,000 clones, 9.5% to 13% of them seen only once. The sequencing input was naive CD4+ T cells from blood. All receptors derive from a man aged 30 to 45 with type 1 diabetes. Both conserved end residues are part of each CDR3. D genes are given only for firm matches. Part of the rows lack a size; the others show once, few, many or a class for expanded clones.

D	V	J	length	size	DNA	CDR3
TRBD1	TRBV6-5	TRBJ2-3	14	.	TGTGCCAGCAGTCCACGACAGGGTGGAGATACGCAGTATTTT	CASSPRQGGDTQYF
.	TRBV7-9	TRBJ2-1	16	few	TGTGCCAGCAGCTTAGTTATAACGGGATCCTACAATGAGCAGTTCTTC	CASSLVITGSYNEQFF
.	TRBV7-9	TRBJ1-1	12	.	TGTGCCAGCAGCCCGGAGGCCCGCGGGGCTTTCTTT	CASSPEARGAFF
TRBD2	TRBV11-2	TRBJ2-4	17	.	TGTGCCAGCAGCTCCCTTCGGGGGACTAGCTTCAAAAACATTCAGTACTTC	CASSSLRGTSFKNIQYF
TRBD1	TRBV28	TRBJ2-4	14	few	TGTGCCAGCAGTGGACAGGGGAGCAAAAACATTCAGTACTTC	CASSGQGSKNIQYF
TRBD1	TRBV5-1	TRBJ2-7	17	.	TGCGCCAGCAGCTTGGGGGACAGGGGGACAGGATTCTACGAGCAGTACTTC	CASSLGDRGTGFYEQYF
TRBD2	TRBV13	TRBJ2-3	17	few	TGTGCCAGCAGCGTAAGACTAGCGGGGGCCTCCACAGATACGCAGTATTTT	CASSVRLAGASTDTQYF
.	TRBV5-1	TRBJ2-1	16	few	TGCGCCAGCAGCTTGGGAAGGGGGAGCTCCTACAATGAGCAGTTCTTC	CASSLGRGSSYNEQFF
TRBD2	TRBV5-1	TRBJ2-7	15	.	TGCGCCAGCAGCGGGGGGACTACCAGCTCCTACGAGCAGTACTTC	CASSGGTTSSYEQYF
.	TRBV11-2	TRBJ2-3	14	few	TGTGCCAGCCGCCGTGGTCAGAACACAGATACGCAGTATTTT	CASRRGQNTDTQYF
TRBD1	TRBV5-1	TRBJ2-5	13	few	TGCGCCAGCAGCTTTACAGGGGAAGAGACCCAGTACTTC	CASSFTGEETQYF
TRBD1	TRBV4-1	TRBJ2-3	15	few	TGCGCCAGCAGCCCGGACAGGGAGGTCCCGGATACGCAGTATTTT	CASSPDREVPDTQYF
.	TRBV2	TRBJ1-4	11	few	TGTGCCAGCAGGCGGGGTGGAAAACTGTTTTTT	CASRRGGKLFF
.	TRBV30	TRBJ1-5	14	few	TGTGCCTGGAGTGTACTCGGGGGCAATCAGCCCCAGCATTTT	CAWSVLGGNQPQHF
.	TRBV7-2	TRBJ1-2	13	few	TGTGCCAGCAGCGACACAGGGAACTATGGCTACACCTTC	CASSDTGNYGYTF
TRBD1	TRBV15	TRBJ1-2	16	few	TGTGCCACCAGCAGAGTAAGTCGGGACAGGGCCGGTGGCTACACCTTC	CATSRVSRDRAGGYTF
TRBD2	TRBV9	TRBJ2-3	16	few	TGTGCCAGCAGACGACTAGCGGGGGCCCCCACAGATACGCAGTATTTT	CASRRLAGAPTDTQYF
.	TRBV4-2	TRBJ2-7	14	few	TGTGCCAGCAGCCAAGGGGCCAGCTACTACGAGCAGTACTTC	CASSQGASYYEQYF
.	TRBV11-2	TRBJ2-5	12	.	TGTGCCAGCAGCGGACAGTTAGAGACCCAGTACTTC	CASSGQLETQYF
.	TRBV18	TRBJ2-3	16	.	TGTGCCAGCTCACCACTGACAGGAGAGGCCACAGATACGCAGTATTTT	CASSPLTGEATDTQYF
.	TRBV9	TRBJ2-3	15	few	TGTGCCAGCAGCGTAGAAGGGGCTGGCACAGATACGCAGTATTTT	CASSVEGAGTDTQYF
.	TRBV18	TRBJ2-1	15	few	TGTGCCAGCTCACCGTTGACGGAGGGTTACAATGAGCAGTTCTTC	CASSPLTEGYNEQFF
.	TRBV9	TRBJ2-1	16	few	TGTGCCAGCAGCTCCCGGACAGGGAGGGGTAGCAATGAGCAGTTCTTC	CASSSRTGRGSNEQFF
.	TRBV4-2	TRBJ2-2	14	few	TGTGCCAGCAGCCAAGATCGAGGGACCGGGGAGCTGTTTTTT	CASSQDRGTGELFF
.	TRBV7-2	TRBJ1-6	12	.	TGTGCCAGCAGCGTTAATAATTCACCCCTCCACTTT	CASSVNNSPLHF
.	TRBV9	TRBJ2-7	13	few	TGTGCCAGCAGCGTAGGAGGATCCTACGAGCAGTACTTC	CASSVGGSYEQYF
.	TRBV19	TRBJ2-7	14	few	TGTGCCAGTAGTATGGGCGGGTTACGCTACGAGCAGTACTTC	CASSMGGLRYEQYF
.	TRBV6-5	TRBJ2-7	14	.	TGTGCCAGCCGAGGGCCCCACCGGAGCCACGAGCAGTACTTC	CASRGPHRSHEQYF
.	TRBV4-1	TRBJ2-3	16	.	TGCGCCAGCAGCCTCCGAGGTTCCGGGGTCACAGATACGCAGTATTTT	CASSLRGSGVTDTQYF
.	TRBV18	TRBJ1-5	14	.	TGTGCCAGCTCACCAACAGGGAACAATCAGCCCCAGCATTTT	CASSPTGNNQPQHF
.	TRBV7-9	TRBJ1-5	14	few	TGTGCCAGCAGCTCAAGTTCAGGGAATCAGCCCCAGCATTTT	CASSSSSGNQPQHF
TRBD1	TRBV7-9	TRBJ1-3	16	once	TGTGCCAGCTCAGCTTACGGACAGGGCATCGGAAACACCATATATTTT	CASSAYGQGIGNTIYF
.	TRBV30	TRBJ1-2	13	few	TGTGCCTGGAGCCCCCCAGGGCGAGGTGGCTACACCTTC	CAWSPPGRGGYTF
.	TRBV19	TRBJ2-5	13	few	TGTGCCAGTAGTCCGAGGACAGAAGAGACCCAGTACTTC	CASSPRTEETQYF
.	TRBV4-1	TRBJ1-5	13	.	TGCGCCAGCAGCCAAGATCGGGATCAGCCCCAGCATTTT	CASSQDRDQPQHF
.	TRBV19	TRBJ2-3	18	few	TGTGCCAGTAGTATAGACGGACCGGTGGCGGGGCTCACAGATACGCAGTATTTT	CASSIDGPVAGLTDTQYF
.	TRBV2	TRBJ1-5	13	.	TGTGCCAGCAGTGAGGGGGCGAGTCAGCCCCAGCATTTT	CASSEGASQPQHF
.	TRBV21-1	TRBJ2-3	15	.	TGTGCCAGCAGCAAAGATGGAGTCCGCACAGATACGCAGTATTTT	CASSKDGVRTDTQYF
TRBD2	TRBV7-2	TRBJ2-1	16	few	TGTGCCAGCAGCCTATGGACTAGCGGGGTGGGAGGTGAGCAGTTCTTC	CASSLWTSGVGGEQFF
.	TRBV30	TRBJ2-3	13	.	TGTGCCTGGAGTGTATCGGACTCGTCCACGCAGTATTTT	CAWSVSDSSTQYF
TRBD1	TRBV7-9	TRBJ2-7	16	once	TGTGCCAGCGGGCCCCCGGACAGGGGAGGTACCTACGAGCAGTACTTC	CASGPPDRGGTYEQYF
TRBD1	TRBV2	TRBJ1-5	11	few	TGTGCCAGCAGCCTTACAGGGGGCAAGCATTTT	CASSLTGGKHF
.	TRBV5-1	TRBJ2-6	16	few	TGCGCCAGCAGCATAGACAGTCACTCTGGGGCCAACGTCCTGACTTTC	CASSIDSHSGANVLTF
.	TRBV7-9	TRBJ1-1	14	few	TGTGCCAGCAGCTTCACCTCTGGGACATCTGAAGCTTTCTTT	CASSFTSGTSEAFF
TRBD2	TRBV10-3	TRBJ2-5	16	.	TGTGCCATCAGTGAGCCGACTAGCGGGGGTCGAGAGACCCAGTACTTC	CAISEPTSGGRETQYF
.	TRBV5-1	TRBJ2-5	13	.	TGCGCCAGCAGCTTAGGCGGAGGAGAGACCCAGTACTTC	CASSLGGGETQYF
TRBD1	TRBV30	TRBJ1-1	11	.	TGTGCCTGCCAGCAGGGGGGTGAAGCTTTCTTT	CACQQGGEAFF
TRBD1	TRBV7-2	TRBJ2-7	15	few	TGTGCCAGCAGCCTACAGGGGTCCACCTCCTACGAGCAGTACTTC	CASSLQGSTSYEQYF
.	TRBV7-2	TRBJ1-2	13	few	TGTGCCAGCAGCCCAGACAATAGCTATGGCTACACCTTC	CASSPDNSYGYTF
TRBD2	TRBV5-1	TRBJ2-3	17	.	TGCGCCAGCAGTCGGGGGAGGGCCGGGACTCCGGGGGATACGCAGTATTTT	CASSRGRAGTPGDTQYF
TRBD1	TRBV9	TRBJ1-2	14	.	TGTGCCAGCAGCGTAGGACAGGGGAGACGAGGCTACACCTTC	CASSVGQGRRGYTF
TRBD1	TRBV4-3	TRBJ2-5	15	.	TGCGCCAGCAGCCAAGGACAGGGCAGTCGAGAGACCCAGTACTTC	CASSQGQGSRETQYF
.	TRBV20-1	TRBJ2-5	10	few	TGCAGTGCTAGACAGGAGACCCAGTACTTC	CSARQETQYF
.	TRBV29-1	TRBJ2-2	13	.	TGCAGCGTTGGCAGGGGTCGAACCGGGGAGCTGTTTTTT	CSVGRGRTGELFF
.	TRBV7-9	TRBJ1-5	14	.	TGTGCCAGCAGCTTAGGGCAGGTCAATCAGCCCCAGCATTTT	CASSLGQVNQPQHF